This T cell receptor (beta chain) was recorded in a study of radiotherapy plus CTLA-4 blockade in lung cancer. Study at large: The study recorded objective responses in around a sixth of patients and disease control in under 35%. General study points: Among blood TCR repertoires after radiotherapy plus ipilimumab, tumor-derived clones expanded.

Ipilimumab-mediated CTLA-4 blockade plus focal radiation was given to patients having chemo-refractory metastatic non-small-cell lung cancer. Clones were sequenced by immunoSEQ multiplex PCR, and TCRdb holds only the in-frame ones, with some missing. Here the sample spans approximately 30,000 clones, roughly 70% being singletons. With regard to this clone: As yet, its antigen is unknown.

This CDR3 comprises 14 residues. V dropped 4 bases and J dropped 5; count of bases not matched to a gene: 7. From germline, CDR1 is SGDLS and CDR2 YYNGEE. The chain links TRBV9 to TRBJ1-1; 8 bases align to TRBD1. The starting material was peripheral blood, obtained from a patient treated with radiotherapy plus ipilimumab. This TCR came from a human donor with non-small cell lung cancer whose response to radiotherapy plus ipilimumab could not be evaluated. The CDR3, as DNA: TGTGCCAGCAGCCCCGGGACAGGAGAAACTGAAGCTTTCTTT. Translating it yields CASSPGTGETEAFF.